Here is one T cell receptor (beta chain) with its context. The sample is drawn from a study of blood T cell repertoires in COVID-19. Profiling relied on immunoSEQ multiplex PCR, and the TCRdb table lists in-frame clones only, not all of them. The data contain 100,000 to 150,000 clones, 86% of them seen just once; the ten biggest clones take up 2.3%. The CDR3 is made up of 16 amino acids. The V end lost 5 bases, the J end lost 0 bases, and 11 bases lay between the germline ends. CDR1 PRHDT and CDR2 FYEKMQ come from the germline V gene (reference sequence). This TCR derives from a woman aged 50 to 60 who had recovered from COVID-19. The J gene is TRBJ1-6, the V gene TRBV13, with D perhaps TRBD1 (5 bases). Specimen: PBMCs or T cells enriched from blood (not recorded which). The CDR3 bases are TGTGCCAGCAGCCCACCGGGGGGCTCCTATAATTCACCCCTCCACTTT. Translated, it gives CASSPPGGSYNSPLHF.